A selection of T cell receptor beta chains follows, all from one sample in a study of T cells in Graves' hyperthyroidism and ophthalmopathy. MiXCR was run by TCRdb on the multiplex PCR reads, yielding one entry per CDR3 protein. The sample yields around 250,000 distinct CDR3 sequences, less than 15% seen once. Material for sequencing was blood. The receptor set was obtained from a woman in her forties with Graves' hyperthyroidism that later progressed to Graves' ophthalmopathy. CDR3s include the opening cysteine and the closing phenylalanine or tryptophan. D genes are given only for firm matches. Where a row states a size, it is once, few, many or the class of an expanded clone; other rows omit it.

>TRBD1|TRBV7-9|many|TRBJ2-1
TGTGCCAGCAGCTCGCGGGACAGGCTCAAGCGGAGGGGCTACAATGAGCAGTTCTTC
CASSSRDRLKRRGYNEQFF
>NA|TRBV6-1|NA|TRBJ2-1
TGTGCCAGCAGTGAACGACTTCTCCTCTACAATGAGCAGTTCTTC
CASSERLLLYNEQFF
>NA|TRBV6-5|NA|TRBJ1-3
TGTGCCAGCAGTTCGAGGGGGATTTTCCCTGGAAACACCATATATTTT
CASSSRGIFPGNTIYF
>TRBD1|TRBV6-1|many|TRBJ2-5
TGTGCCAGCAGTGGCTACAGGGGAGAGACCCAGTACTTC
CASSGYRGETQYF
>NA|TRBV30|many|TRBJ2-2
TGTGCCTGGCTAGCCGGGGAGCTGTTTTTT
CAWLAGELFF
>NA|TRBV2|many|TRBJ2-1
TGTGCCAGCAGTGCCAGCTACAATGAGCAGTTCTTC
CASSASYNEQFF
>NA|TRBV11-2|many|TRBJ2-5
TGTGCCAGCAGCCCCTACAGGGATGGGCGAGAGACCCAGTACTTC
CASSPYRDGRETQYF
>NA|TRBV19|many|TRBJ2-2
TGTGCCAGTAGGGAGGCCTGGGGACGGGGGGAGCTGTTTTTT
CASREAWGRGELFF
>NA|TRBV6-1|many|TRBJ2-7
TGTGCCAGCAGTTCGACTAGGCGGTACGAGCAGTACTTC
CASSSTRRYEQYF
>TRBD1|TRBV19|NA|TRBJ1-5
TGTGCCAGTTCACGGACAGGGGCGACGGATCAGCCCCAGCATTTT
CASSRTGATDQPQHF
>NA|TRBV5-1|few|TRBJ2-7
TGCGCCAGCAGCTTGACCTCCGGGACCTTTCGGCACGAGCAGTACTTC
CASSLTSGTFRHEQYF
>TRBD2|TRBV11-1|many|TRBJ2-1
TGTGCCAGCAGCGATCTTTGGGGACTAGCGCTGGATGAGCAGTTCTTC
CASSDLWGLALDEQFF
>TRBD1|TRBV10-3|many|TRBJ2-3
TGTGCCATCATGGCGGGACAGGGGGCAACAGATACGCAGTATTTT
CAIMAGQGATDTQYF
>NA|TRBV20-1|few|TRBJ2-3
TGCAGTATACTAGAACCAGATACGCAGTATTTT
CSILEPDTQYF
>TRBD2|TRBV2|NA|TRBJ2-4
TGTGCCAGCAGTCGGACTAGCGGGAGGGCTACCAAAAACATTCAGTACTTC
CASSRTSGRATKNIQYF
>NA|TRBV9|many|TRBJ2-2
TGTGCCAGCAGCGTCGGATCGGTAGCTCGGTACACCGGGGAGCTGTTTTTT
CASSVGSVARYTGELFF